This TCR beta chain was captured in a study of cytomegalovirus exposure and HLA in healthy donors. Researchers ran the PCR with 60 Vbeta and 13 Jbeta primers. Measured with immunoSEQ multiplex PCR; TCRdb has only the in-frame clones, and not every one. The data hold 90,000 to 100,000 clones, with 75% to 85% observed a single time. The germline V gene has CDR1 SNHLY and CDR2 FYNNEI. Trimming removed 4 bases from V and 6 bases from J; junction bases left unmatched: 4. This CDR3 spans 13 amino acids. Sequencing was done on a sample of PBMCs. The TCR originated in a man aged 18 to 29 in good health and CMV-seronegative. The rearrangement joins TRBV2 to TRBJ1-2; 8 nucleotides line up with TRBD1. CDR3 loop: CASSVRTGNGYTF. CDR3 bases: TGTGCCAGCAGTGTCAGGACAGGGAATGGCTACACCTTC.